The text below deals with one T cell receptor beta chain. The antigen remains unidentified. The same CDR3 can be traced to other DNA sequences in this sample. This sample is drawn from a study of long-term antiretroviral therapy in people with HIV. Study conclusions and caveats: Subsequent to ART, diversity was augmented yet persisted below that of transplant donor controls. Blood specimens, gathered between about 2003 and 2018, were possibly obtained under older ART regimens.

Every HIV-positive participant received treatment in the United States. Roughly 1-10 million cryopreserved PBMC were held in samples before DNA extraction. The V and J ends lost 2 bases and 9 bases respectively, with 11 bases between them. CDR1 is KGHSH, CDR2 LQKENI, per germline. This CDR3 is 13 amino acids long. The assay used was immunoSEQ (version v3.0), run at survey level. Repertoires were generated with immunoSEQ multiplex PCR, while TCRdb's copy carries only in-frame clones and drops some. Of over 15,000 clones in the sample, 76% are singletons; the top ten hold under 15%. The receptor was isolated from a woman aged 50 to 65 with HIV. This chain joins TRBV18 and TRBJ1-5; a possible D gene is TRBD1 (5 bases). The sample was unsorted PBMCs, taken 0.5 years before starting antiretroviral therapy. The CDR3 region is CASSPGAVPPQHF. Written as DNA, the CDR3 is TGTGCCAGCTCACCAGGGGCGGTTCCGCCCCAGCATTTT.